These 8 T cell receptor beta chains share one sample of origin, sequenced in a study of radiotherapy plus CTLA-4 blockade in lung cancer. Libraries were prepared by immunoSEQ multiplex PCR; TCRdb keeps only in-frame clonotypes and omits some of them. Among about 39,000 clones listed, more than 70% were seen once. The specimen comprised peripheral blood, sampled from a patient treated with radiotherapy plus ipilimumab. Receptors were obtained from a human donor with non-small cell lung cancer that progressed on radiotherapy plus ipilimumab.

The chain has TRBV4-1 and TRBJ2-2; possible D gene TRBD2, 6 bases. The V gene lost 3 bases and the J gene lost 4 bases, with 9 bases spanning the gap. The CDR3 contains 14 residues. Looked up from germline, CDR1 is MGHRA and CDR2 is YSYEKL. As DNA, the CDR3 is TGCGCCAGCAGCCAGGGACTCAGCACCGGGGAGCTGTTTTTT. This encodes CASSQGLSTGELFF.

The J gene is TRBJ1-6, the V gene TRBV6-6; D is undetermined. CDR3 length: 12 amino acids. Trimming pared 5 bases from V and 6 bases from J, leaving 5 bases between. Germline V gene lookup returns CDR1 MNHNY and CDR2 SVGAGI (reference sequence). DNA of the CDR3: TGTGCCAGCAGTGTGAGTAATTCACCCCTCCACTTT. Translating gives CASSVSNSPLHF.

This chain joins TRBV9 and TRBJ2-7, with 10 bases fitting TRBD2. Per germline, CDR1 SGDLS and CDR2 YYNGEE. Losses at the gene ends were 0 bases for V and 0 bases for J; bases not matched to a gene: 9. The CDR3 is 18 residues long. The CDR3 DNA reads as TGTGCCAGCAGCGTAGCCCCGGGACTAGCGTCTAGCTCCTACGAGCAGTACTTC. It specifies CASSVAPGLASSSYEQYF. Using reference TRBV9 and TRBJ2-7 for the parts outside the CDR3, the full variable domain is DSGVTQTPKHLITATGQRVTLRCSPRSGDLSVYWYQQSLDQGLQFLIQYYNGEERAKGNILERFSAQQFPDLHSELNLSSLELGDSALYFCASSVAPGLASSSYEQYFGPGTRLTVT.

This clone appeared once. The rearrangement uses TRBV18 and TRBJ2-1; 7 nucleotides align to TRBD1. Trimming at V came to 5 bases and at J to 4 bases, leaving 8 bases not matched to a gene. CDR3 length: 15 residues. Germline assignment: CDR1 KGHSH and CDR2 LQKENI. The CDR3 region has the DNA TGTGCCAGCTCAGTCACAGGGGATGGGTACAATGAGCAGTTCTTC. Its translation is CASSVTGDGYNEQFF.

This clone has only one observation. The genes are TRBV2 and TRBJ2-7; D is perhaps TRBD2 (5 bases). The CDR3 extends over 15 amino acids. Germline loops: CDR1 SNHLY, CDR2 FYNNEI. The V gene lost 7 bases and the J gene lost 0 bases, with 16 bases spanning the gap. CDR3: CASNGLARSSYEQYF. CDR3 coding DNA: TGTGCCAGCAATGGCCTAGCCCGGTCCTCCTACGAGCAGTACTTC.

The V gene is TRBV4-2, the J gene TRBJ2-1; 9 nucleotides match TRBD2. The CDR3 extends over 15 amino acids. The germline gives CDR1 LGHNA, CDR2 YNFKEQ. The J segment lost 6 bases and the V segment lost 1 base, leaving 4 bases of the junction unmatched. DNA for the CDR3: TGTGCCAGCAGCCAAGGACTAGCGGAGAGCAATGAGCAGTTCTTC. It specifies CASSQGLAESNEQFF.

The chain joins TRBV25-1 to TRBJ2-7, with D possibly matching TRBD1 (6 bases). Germline assignment: CDR1 MGHDK and CDR2 SYGVNS. V was shortened by 3 bases and J by 5 bases, with 14 bases between the two germline ends. This CDR3 contains 14 residues. In DNA, the CDR3 is TGTGCCAGCAGTGACACCAAAGGGGGACACGAGCAGTACTTC. This codes for CASSDTKGGHEQYF.

The chain employs TRBV11-2 and TRBJ2-3; 7 nucleotides match TRBD1. Trimming at V came to 3 bases and at J to 4 bases, leaving 4 bases not matched to a gene. CDR1 and CDR2 from the germline V gene are SGHAT and FQNNGV. This CDR3 comprises 14 residues. The CDR3 bases are TGTGCCAGCAGCTTGACAGGGACCGCAGATACGCAGTATTTT. It codes for CASSLTGTADTQYF.